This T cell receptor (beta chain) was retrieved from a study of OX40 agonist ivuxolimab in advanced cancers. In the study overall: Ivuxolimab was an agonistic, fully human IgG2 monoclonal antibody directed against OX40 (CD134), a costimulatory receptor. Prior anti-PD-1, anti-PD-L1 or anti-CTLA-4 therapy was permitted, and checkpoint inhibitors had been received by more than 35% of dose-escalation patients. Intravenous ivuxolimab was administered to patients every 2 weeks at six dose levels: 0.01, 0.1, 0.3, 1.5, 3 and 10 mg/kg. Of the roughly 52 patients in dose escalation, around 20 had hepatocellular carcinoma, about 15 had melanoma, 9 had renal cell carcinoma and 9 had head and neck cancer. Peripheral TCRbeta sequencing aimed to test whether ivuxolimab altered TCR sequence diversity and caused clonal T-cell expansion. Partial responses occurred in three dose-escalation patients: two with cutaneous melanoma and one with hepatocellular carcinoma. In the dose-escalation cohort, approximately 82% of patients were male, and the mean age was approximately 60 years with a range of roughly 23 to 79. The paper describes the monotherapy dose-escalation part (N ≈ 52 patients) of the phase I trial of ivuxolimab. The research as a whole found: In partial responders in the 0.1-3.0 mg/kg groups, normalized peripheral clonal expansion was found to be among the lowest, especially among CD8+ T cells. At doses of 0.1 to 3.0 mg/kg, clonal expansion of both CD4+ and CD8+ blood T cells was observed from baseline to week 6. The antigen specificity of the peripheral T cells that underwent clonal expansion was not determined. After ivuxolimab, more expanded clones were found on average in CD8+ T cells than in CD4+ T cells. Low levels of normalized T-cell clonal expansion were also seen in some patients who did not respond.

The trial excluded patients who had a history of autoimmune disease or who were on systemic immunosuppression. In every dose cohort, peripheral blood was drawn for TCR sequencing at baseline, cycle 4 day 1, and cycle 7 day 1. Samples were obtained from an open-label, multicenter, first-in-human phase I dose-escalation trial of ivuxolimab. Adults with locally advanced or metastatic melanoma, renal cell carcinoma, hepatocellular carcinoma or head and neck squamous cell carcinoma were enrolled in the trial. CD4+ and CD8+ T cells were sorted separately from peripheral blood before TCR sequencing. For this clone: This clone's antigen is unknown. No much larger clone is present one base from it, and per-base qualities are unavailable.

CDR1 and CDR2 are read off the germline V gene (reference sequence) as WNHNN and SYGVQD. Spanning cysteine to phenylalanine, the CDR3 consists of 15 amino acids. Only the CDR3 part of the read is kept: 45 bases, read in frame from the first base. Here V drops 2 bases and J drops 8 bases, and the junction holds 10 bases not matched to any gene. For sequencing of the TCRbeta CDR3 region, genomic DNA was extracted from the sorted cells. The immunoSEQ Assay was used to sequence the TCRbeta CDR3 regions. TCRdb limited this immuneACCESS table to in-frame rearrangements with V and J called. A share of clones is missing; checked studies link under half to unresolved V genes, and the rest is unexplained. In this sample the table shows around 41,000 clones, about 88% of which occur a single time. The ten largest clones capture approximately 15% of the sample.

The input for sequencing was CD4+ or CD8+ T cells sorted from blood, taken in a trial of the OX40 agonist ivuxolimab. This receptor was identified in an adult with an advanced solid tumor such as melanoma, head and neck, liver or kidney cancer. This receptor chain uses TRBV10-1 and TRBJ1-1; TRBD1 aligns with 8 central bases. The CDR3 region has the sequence CASSEGRGPSLEAFF. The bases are TGCGCCAGCAGTGAGGGCAGGGGGCCTTCTCTGGAAGCTTTCTTT.